This T cell receptor beta chain was obtained from a study of OX40 agonist ivuxolimab in advanced cancers. Overall study: Of mixed ages from about 20 to 90 and averaging approximately 60 years, the group was 65% to 85% male. Around 40% of patients had received prior checkpoint inhibitor therapy.

General observations from the study: Among the nonresponders, some also had low normalized T-cell clonal expansion.

The table came from immunoSEQ multiplex PCR; TCRdb's copy has only in-frame clones and leaves some out. The sample includes 13,000 or so clones, roughly 81% seen only once; the top ten take 11% to 15%. This clone came up once. Antigen specificity is unknown. This CDR3 has 15 amino acids. Germline V gives CDR1 MGHRA, CDR2 YSYEKL. Trimming pared 1 base from V and 10 bases from J, leaving 19 bases between. This clonotype was sampled from an adult with an advanced solid tumor such as melanoma, head and neck, liver or kidney cancer. The chain recombines TRBV4-1 with TRBJ2-5; D perhaps matches TRBD1 (7 bases). The sequences come from CD4+ or CD8+ T cells sorted from blood, collected in a trial of the OX40 agonist ivuxolimab. The CDR3 loop is CASSQGGTATGYQYF. In DNA, the CDR3 is TGCGCCAGCAGCCAAGGCGGGACAGCCACCGGTTACCAGTACTTC.